The clone carrying this T cell receptor beta chain was found many times. This entry comes from a study of T cells in Graves' hyperthyroidism and ophthalmopathy. TCR beta CDR3 regions were amplified from RNA transcripts. TCR CDR3 regions were first amplified by RT-PCR with HTBI primers. TCRdb reanalysed the multiplex PCR reads using MiXCR and keeps one entry per CDR3 protein. The sample includes 500,000 to 550,000 distinct CDR3 sequences, more than 20% of them seen just once. Material for sequencing was blood. This TCR came from a man aged 18 to 35 with Graves' hyperthyroidism.

The CDR3 reads CASSFQRGSSYEQYF. The CDR3 DNA is TGTGCCAGCAGCTTCCAACGGGGGAGCTCCTACGAGCAGTACTTC. The chain is built from TRBV7-8 and TRBJ2-7; a possible D gene is TRBD2 (6 bases). Germline CDR1 SGHVS, CDR2 FQNEAQ. V lost 3 bases, J lost 0 bases, and 12 bases lay in between. CDR3 size: 15 residues.